The entry below gives a single T cell receptor beta chain sequence along with its context. Per the original data handling: Nucleated cell number was recorded as an estimate derived from reference gene primer amplification. TCRdb's table, derived via immunoSEQ multiplex PCR, lists solely in-frame clones and lacks some. V, J and clone size were drawn from that table, and D and trimming were deduced from the DNA. The sample contains some 170,000 clones, roughly 84% of which appear only once. This entry is derived from a study of blood T cell repertoires in COVID-19. Across the whole study: Sites in the United States, Italy and Spain provided acute and convalescent COVID-19 samples. Nucleic acid was either cDNA or gDNA, and it came from T cells, B-cell-depleted T cells, or PBMCs.

The CDR3 has 14 amino acids. The ends were cut back, 7 bases at V and 2 bases at J, with 14 bases in the middle. Germline lookup yields CDR1 MNHNS and CDR2 SASEGT. The source is a man between 35 and 55 years old with acute or convalescent COVID-19. The sequenced sample was peripheral blood. The chain recombines TRBV6-1 with TRBJ1-2; no reliable D call. The CDR3 here is CASTSLARNYGYTF. The CDR3 DNA reads TGTGCCAGCACCTCATTGGCCAGGAACTATGGCTACACCTTC.